This T cell receptor (beta chain) was documented in a study of OX40 agonist ivuxolimab in advanced cancers. Study in general: A male proportion of 70% to 90% was recorded, with mean age approximately 60 years and range roughly 23 to 90.

Clones were sequenced by immunoSEQ multiplex PCR, and TCRdb holds only the in-frame ones, with some missing. This sample has roughly 48,000 clones, with roughly 90% found just once. Germline values: CDR1 SGHRS, CDR2 YFSETQ. Trimming pared 1 base from V and 2 bases from J, leaving 10 bases between. CDR3 length: 14 residues. V is TRBV5-1 and J is TRBJ2-7; D call uncertain. The material sequenced was CD4+ or CD8+ T cells sorted from blood, taken in a trial of the OX40 agonist ivuxolimab. This sequence was found in an adult with an advanced solid tumor such as melanoma, head and neck, liver or kidney cancer. Written as DNA, the CDR3 is TGCGCCAGCAGCTTGACCACACAGACCTACGAGCAGTACTTC. It codes for CASSLTTQTYEQYF.